This record covers a single TCR beta chain. Its antigen has not been determined. Base-call qualities are not available, and no considerably larger clone is one nucleotide away. The data belong to a study of radiation and T cells in renal cell carcinoma (dated by TCRdb to about 2020). With respect to the entire study: Samples were obtained from a clinical trial, in which 15 Gy stereotactic body radiation therapy was delivered to primary renal cell carcinomas and nephrectomy was performed 4 weeks later. In total, 50 or so samples underwent TCR beta sequencing: around 26 tumors plus 27 peripheral blood samples. In the 40 to 60 samples combined, some 4,100,000 unique CDR3 nucleotide sequences were found, encoding 2.5 million or so unique CDR3 amino acid sequences.

The immunoSEQ kit was used, according to the manufacturer's recommendations, to generate TCR beta libraries from genomic DNA. To prepare libraries, a first multiplex PCR with proprietary primers was run, followed by a second PCR that added unique barcodes, and a bead cleanup was done after each round. Each sample batch included a kit-provided positive control reaction and a negative control reaction. The final libraries underwent checking on an Agilent 4200 TapeStation D1000 ScreenTape, volumetric pooling, and quantification by qPCR. An Illumina NextSeq500 fitted with a MidOutput 150-cycle cartridge performed the sequencing, running 156 Read1 cycles and 15 Index1 cycles with the kit's custom primers. The pooled library was loaded at around 0.98 pM, with an approximately 20% PhiX control spiked in. The paper's data handling went like this. The vendor-processed data were analyzed in R, and a clonotype was defined as all T cells that share the same CDR3 nucleotide sequence. For clone abundance analyses, frequencies were normalized to the 10,000 most abundant clones per sample. Before analysis, public T cell clones were removed, and these numbered fewer than six per sample on average. Tumor-enriched clonotypes and baseline blood-enriched clonotypes were defined as those with an abundance difference of at least 32-fold between compartments. A beta-binomial differential abundance model was applied to find clonotypes that expanded or contracted between blood time points. Similarity between tumor and blood repertoires was quantified using the Baroni-Urbani and Buser coefficient, and groups were compared with two-tailed Wilcoxon tests in R. Entries here come from immuneACCESS through TCRdb and include only in-frame sequences with V and J called. Some clones fail to appear in such tables; in the studies checked, an unresolved V gene covers under half of the shortfall, and the cause of the remainder is unknown. V and J calls and clone size are as listed in that table; D and trimming were resolved from the DNA. This sample is represented by about 130,000 clones; roughly 77% of them were singletons. The top ten constitute 1.9% of the sample.

Taken from cysteine to phenylalanine, the CDR3 has 15 residues. CDR3 DNA only is kept here, 45 bases in frame from base 1. V is shortened by 6 bases, J by 0 bases, and the region joining them spans 14 bases. The germline V gene yields MNHEY for CDR1 and SVGAGI for CDR2. Study-level results and caveats: Blood repertoire dynamics were not followed beyond 4 weeks after treatment. In blood, the top tumor clonotypes increased between baseline and 2 weeks post-radiation and then shrank by 4 weeks, which suggests that tumor-resident clones expanded only transiently. No pretreatment tumor biopsies were available, so the baseline intratumoral presence of clonotypes could not be determined. The single-armed trial design could not address effects of radiation dose or scheduling on the TCR repertoire.

The time point label here, explained by the study, means: blood 2 weeks post-SBRT. What this sample's treatment or condition label stands for: 15 Gy SBRT to primary tumor, nephrectomy 4 weeks later. Serial peripheral blood from radiation-treated patients was sampled at baseline, 2 weeks and 4 weeks after SBRT to track tumor-enriched clonotypes. Every patient's renal cell carcinoma showed clear cell pathology. Genomic DNA for TCR sequencing was prepared using the QIAamp DNA Blood Mini Kit (Qiagen). The analyses included only samples that passed all quality control checks. The sequence was collected from a woman aged 55-70 years with renal cell carcinoma. Rearrangement joined TRBV6-5 to TRBJ2-5; matching of 6 bases hints at TRBD1 as the D gene. Sequences were derived from blood, sampled from a patient whose treatment included radiotherapy and nephrectomy. The bases read TGTGCCAGCAGATACCCCAGGGACAACCAAGAGACCCAGTACTTC. Protein translation: CASRYPRDNQETQYF.